Below are 31 T cell receptor beta chains sequenced from a single sample in a study of blood T cell repertoires in COVID-19. Measured with immunoSEQ multiplex PCR; TCRdb has only the in-frame clones, and not every one. The sample gives under 400,000 clones, roughly 86% of which show up once; 1.5% to 2.5% is in the top ten. Sequencing was carried out using PBMCs or T cells enriched from blood (not recorded which). These receptors all stem from a man aged 35-49 years in a cohort exposed to, infected with or recovered from COVID-19 (not recorded which).

The rearrangement links TRBV7-2 to TRBJ2-1, with 12 bases identical to TRBD2. Germline values: CDR1 SGHTA, CDR2 FQGNSA. After removal of 1 base from V and 7 bases from J, the junction contained 5 bases not matched to a gene. This CDR3 comprises 16 residues. The CDR3 reads CASSLGLAGGLNEQFF. The CDR3 DNA follows: TGTGCCAGCAGCTTAGGGCTAGCGGGAGGGTTGAATGAGCAGTTCTTC.

V usage is TRBV7-9 and J usage is TRBJ2-7; the match to TRBD1 covers 9 bases. The CDR3 consists of 14 residues. Germline CDR1 reads SEHNR; CDR2 reads FQNEAQ (reference sequence). V lost 5 bases to trimming and J lost 3 bases; unmatched junction nucleotides: 5. DNA for the CDR3: TGTGCCAGCAGCATCCGACAGGGGGGCTACGAGCAGTACTTC. This encodes CASSIRQGGYEQYF.

This chain connects TRBV5-1 to TRBJ1-1; D call uncertain. CDR3 length: 15 residues. The V end was cut by 0 bases, the J end by 0 bases, with 9 bases between. Germline V gives CDR1 SGHRS, CDR2 YFSETQ. CDR3 protein: CASSLVPGMNTEAFF. CDR3 DNA sequence: TGCGCCAGCAGCTTGGTTCCGGGAATGAACACTGAAGCTTTCTTT. Based on the CDR3 plus reference TRBV5-1 and TRBJ1-1, the full variable domain is KAGVTQTPRYLIKTRGQQVTLSCSPISGHRSVSWYQQTPGQGLQFLFEYFSETQRNKGNFPGRFSGRQFSNSRSEMNVSTLELGDSALYLCASSLVPGMNTEAFFGQGTRLTVV.

Comment on this clone: This sample also contains other DNA sequences that code for the same CDR3. The chain is built from TRBV2 and TRBJ2-5; maybe TRBD2 (6 bases). The CDR3 sequence is 13 residues long. Germline V gene sequence: CDR1 SNHLY, CDR2 FYNNEI. Trimming left V 6 bases short and J 5 bases short, with 13 bases between. The CDR3 sequence is CASSGAGGETQYF. CDR3 in DNA: TGTGCCAGCAGCGGGGCAGGAGGGGAGACCCAGTACTTC. Drawing the rest from reference TRBV2 and TRBJ2-5, the complete variable domain is EPEVTQTPSHQVTQMGQEVILRCVPISNHLYFYWYRQILGQKVEFLVSFYNNEISEKSEIFDDQFSVERPDGSNFTLKIRSTKLEDSAMYFCASSGAGGETQYFGPGTRLLVL.

This clone was found a few times. The chain has TRBV13 and TRBJ1-1; 7 nucleotides line up with TRBD1. V lost 4 bases, J lost 2 bases, and 13 bases stayed unmatched. The CDR3 runs 17 residues. Looked up from germline, CDR1 is PRHDT and CDR2 is FYEKMQ (reference sequence). The CDR3 region is CASSSYPGQHPNTEAFF. The DNA for the CDR3 is TGTGCCAGCAGCTCCTACCCGGGACAGCATCCCAACACTGAAGCTTTCTTT.

The chain joins TRBV5-6 to TRBJ1-1; D might be TRBD1 (6 bases). The CDR3 is 15 amino acids. The germline CDR1 and CDR2 sequences are SGHDT and YYEEEE. With 4 bases removed from V and 0 bases from J, the gap between germline ends came to 13 bases. CDR3 sequence reads: CASSTRTAMNTEAFF. As DNA, the CDR3 is TGTGCCAGCAGCACCAGGACAGCGATGAACACTGAAGCTTTCTTT.

The chain employs TRBV2 and TRBJ1-2; unclear D gene. V was trimmed by 7 bases and J by 2 bases, leaving 17 bases between them. This CDR3 spans 15 amino acids. Germline CDR1 and CDR2: SNHLY and FYNNEI. CDR3: CASTPQRGGNYGYTF. CDR3 nucleotide sequence: TGTGCCAGCACCCCACAACGCGGTGGGAACTATGGCTACACCTTC.

The chain recombines TRBV7-2 with TRBJ2-5, with TRBD2 matching over 10 bases. Germline lookup yields CDR1 SGHTA and CDR2 FQGNSA. The CDR3 sequence is 18 residues long. The J segment lost 1 base and the V segment lost 4 bases, leaving 12 bases of the junction unmatched. CDR3 residues: CASSSQREGRIFQETQYF. Written as DNA, the CDR3 is TGTGCCAGCAGCTCACAGCGGGAGGGCCGTATTTTCCAAGAGACCCAGTACTTC.

The chain combines TRBV28 with TRBJ2-1; possibly TRBD2 for D (5 bases). Trimming took 2 bases from V and 4 from J, leaving 12 bases between them. This CDR3 is 15 amino acids long. Germline CDR1 is MDHEN and CDR2 is SYDVKM. The CDR3 sequence is CASSLGLANYNEQFF. The CDR3 nucleotides read TGTGCCAGCAGTTTAGGGCTAGCTAATTACAATGAGCAGTTCTTC.

The chain carries TRBV10-1 and TRBJ1-2; D is uncertain. Germline assignment: CDR1 WNHNN and CDR2 SYGVQD (reference sequence). This CDR3 is built from 12 residues. V dropped 3 bases and J dropped 1 base, with 3 bases sitting between them. CDR3 amino acids: CASSDSNYGYTF. The CDR3 nucleotides read TGCGCCAGCAGTGACAGTAACTATGGCTACACCTTC.

J is TRBJ1-2 and V is TRBV7-8; TRBD1 aligns across 10 bases. Germline loops: CDR1 SGHVS, CDR2 FQNEAQ. CDR3 size: 15 residues. Unmatched junction bases numbered 8, after V lost 3 bases and J lost 7 bases. CDR3 DNA: TGTGCCAGCAGCTTGGAGACAGGGGGCGGAGGTGGCTACACCTTC. Its translation: CASSLETGGGGGYTF.

Here the CDR3 reads CASSYSNRGFGNTIYF. In DNA form, the CDR3 reads TGTGCCAGCAGTTACTCCAACAGGGGGTTTGGAAACACCATATATTTT. The chain uses TRBV6-5 and TRBJ1-3; 8 positions match TRBD1. J gave up 3 bases and V 0 bases, and 4 bases lay outside the gene matches. The CDR3 extends over 16 amino acids. Germline loops: CDR1 MNHEY, CDR2 SVGAGI.

This chain uses TRBV7-2 with TRBJ2-5; 8 bases line up with TRBD2. V trimming: 2 bases; J trimming: 7 bases; junction bases outside the gene matches: 9. Germline V gene sequence: CDR1 SGHTA, CDR2 FQGNSA. The CDR3 is made up of 15 amino acids. The CDR3 sequence is CASSLLVAGSGTQYF. The CDR3 bases are TGTGCCAGCAGCTTACTCGTAGCGGGATCGGGGACCCAGTACTTC.

The V call is TRBV7-9, the J call TRBJ1-2; D unclear. CDR1 is SEHNR and CDR2 is FQNEAQ in the germline V gene (reference sequence). The V gene lost 5 bases and the J gene lost 6 bases, with 13 bases spanning the gap. The CDR3 loop spans 13 amino acids. The CDR3: CASSLAVLDGYTF. CDR3 DNA sequence: TGTGCCAGCAGCCTGGCGGTCCTAGATGGCTACACCTTC. The complete variable domain, with remaining parts taken from reference TRBV7-9 and TRBJ1-2, reads DTGVSQNPRHKITKRGQNVTFRCDPISEHNRLYWYRQTLGQGPEFLTYFQNEAQLEKSRLLSDRFSAERPKGSFSTLEIQRTEQGDSAMYLCASSLAVLDGYTFGSGTRLTVV.

V is TRBV7-9 and J is TRBJ2-5; TRBD2 aligns across 13 bases. From germline, CDR1 is SEHNR and CDR2 FQNEAQ (reference sequence). V was clipped by 4 bases and J by 2 bases; unmatched bases: 1. This CDR3 contains 15 residues. This CDR3 reads CASSWTSGRQETQYF. In DNA, the CDR3 is TGTGCCAGCAGCTGGACTAGCGGGAGACAAGAGACCCAGTACTTC.

The J gene is TRBJ2-3, the V gene TRBV2; D is perhaps TRBD2 (5 bases). CDR1 and CDR2 (germline): SNHLY, FYNNEI. The CDR3 length is 14 residues. V shed 4 bases and J shed 3 bases, with 11 bases lying between them. The CDR3 sequence is CASSAGRPTDTQYF. Here the CDR3 DNA reads TGTGCCAGCAGTGCGGGGAGACCGACAGATACGCAGTATTTT. Complete variable domain (other parts from reference TRBV2 and TRBJ2-3): EPEVTQTPSHQVTQMGQEVILRCVPISNHLYFYWYRQILGQKVEFLVSFYNNEISEKSEIFDDQFSVERPDGSNFTLKIRSTKLEDSAMYFCASSAGRPTDTQYFGPGTRLTVL.

The V and J genes are TRBV30 and TRBJ2-7, with a tentative D call TRBD1 (5 bases). The germline V gene encodes CDR1 GTSNPN and CDR2 SVGIG (reference sequence). Deletions cut 2 bases from V and 4 bases from J, with 6 bases between. CDR3 length: 11 amino acids. The CDR3 spells CAWSQGYEQYF. The DNA for the CDR3 is TGTGCCTGGAGTCAGGGTTACGAGCAGTACTTC.

This chain connects TRBV14 to TRBJ2-7; 7 bases line up with TRBD2. The germline V gene encodes CDR1 SGHDN and CDR2 FVKESK. J gave up 6 bases and V 3 bases, and 5 bases lay outside the gene matches. The CDR3 length is 13 residues. DNA for the CDR3: TGTGCCAGCAGCCAGAGACTAGCCGGCGAGCAGTACTTC. This codes for CASSQRLAGEQYF.

J is TRBJ1-1 and V is TRBV5-1; weak D call: TRBD1 (5 bases). Germline lookup yields CDR1 SGHRS and CDR2 YFSETQ. The CDR3 has 16 residues. V lost 3 bases to trimming and J lost 0 bases, with 15 bases between them. The CDR3, as DNA: TGCGCCAGCAGCTACCGAACAGGAATCATGAACACTGAAGCTTTCTTT. It encodes CASSYRTGIMNTEAFF.

The chain is built from TRBV27 and TRBJ1-1, with a tentative D call TRBD1 (6 bases). Deletions cut 4 bases from V and 5 bases from J, with 17 bases between. The CDR3 is 15 amino acids. Germline V gene data show CDR1 as MNHEY and CDR2 as SMNVEV (reference sequence). The CDR3 DNA is TGTGCCAGCAGTTCCCGAAACAGGGTCGGAACTGAAGCTTTCTTT. Protein product: CASSSRNRVGTEAFF.

The gene calls are TRBV5-1 and TRBJ1-1; 9 positions match TRBD1. Looked up from germline, CDR1 is SGHRS and CDR2 is YFSETQ. CDR3 length: 16 residues. The V gene end was trimmed by 4 bases and the J gene end by 6 bases; junction bases not matched to a gene: 13. CDR3 region: CASSPPGQGRGSEAFF. The CDR3 bases are TGCGCCAGCAGCCCGCCGGGACAGGGTAGAGGTTCTGAAGCTTTCTTT.

The J gene is TRBJ1-2, the V gene TRBV5-6; 9 bases fit TRBD1. Germline CDR1 SGHDT, CDR2 YYEEEE. The V segment lost 4 bases and the J segment 3 bases; nucleotides outside the gene matches: 7. The CDR3 length is 15 residues. The CDR3 here is CASSPRRDRDYGYTF. CDR3 in DNA: TGTGCCAGCAGCCCACGCCGGGACAGGGACTATGGCTACACCTTC.

CDR3 loop: CASSIDSYEQYF. The CDR3 nucleotides read TGTGCCAGTAGTATAGACAGCTACGAGCAGTACTTC. This chain links TRBV19 with TRBJ2-7; D unclear. The CDR3 loop spans 12 amino acids. CDR1 is LNHDA, CDR2 SQIVND, per germline (reference sequence). V gave up 0 bases and J gave up 3 bases, with 3 bases separating them.

The chain recombines TRBV18 with TRBJ2-7, with unresolved D. The V end lost 3 bases, the J end lost 6 bases, and 9 bases lay between the germline ends. CDR3 length equals 12 residues. Germline V gene lookup returns CDR1 KGHSH and CDR2 LQKENI. The CDR3 sequence is CASSPTSGEQYF. Here the CDR3 DNA reads TGTGCCAGCTCACCCACCTCGGGCGAGCAGTACTTC.

This clone is a singleton in its sample. One junction end disagrees with the germline gene, perhaps due to a read error. The CDR3: CASSGSGSSCNEQFF. CDR3 sequence (DNA): TGCGCCAGCAGCGGTAGCGGTAGCTCCTGCAATGAGCAGTTCTTC. The chain joins TRBV5-1 to TRBJ2-1; D might be TRBD2 (6 bases). Looked up from germline, CDR1 is SGHRS and CDR2 is YFSETQ. The CDR3 is 15 residues long.

V usage is TRBV21-1 and J usage is TRBJ2-1; the DNA was not used to check the table's D call, TRBD2. TRBV21-1 is noted as a pseudogene. The CDR3 loop spans 20 amino acids. The CDR3 spells CASSNLSTGTPGLATLTQFF. The CDR3 bases are TGTGCCAGCAGCAACCTGTCGACAGGAACGCCGGGACTAGCGACTTTGACCCAGTTCTTC.

This clone was observed once. V is TRBV19 and J is TRBJ1-2; TRBD1 might be the D (5 bases). Germline CDR1 is LNHDA and CDR2 is SQIVND (reference sequence). The V end was cut by 5 bases, the J end by 4 bases, with 17 bases between. This CDR3 has 15 amino acids. CDR3 loop: CASSRGVPLSYGYTF. In DNA, the CDR3 is TGTGCCAGTAGTCGGGGGGTACCTTTGAGCTATGGCTACACCTTC.

The chain recombines TRBV5-1 with TRBJ2-3; 10 bases map to TRBD1. The CDR3 covers 14 residues. The J segment lost 3 bases and the V segment lost 6 bases, leaving 4 bases of the junction unmatched. Germline CDR1 reads SGHRS; CDR2 reads YFSETQ. In nucleotides, the CDR3 is TGCGCCAGCACCGACAGGGGGCAGACAGATACGCAGTATTTT. Its protein product is CASTDRGQTDTQYF.

This clone came up once. This CDR3 is CASNLGTSGIYEQYF. CDR3 sequence (DNA): TGTGCCAGCAATCTCGGGACTAGCGGGATTTACGAGCAGTACTTC. The chain is built from TRBV2 and TRBJ2-7, with 13 bases matching TRBD2. This CDR3 has 15 residues. Germline trimming cut 7 bases from V and 4 bases from J; bases unmatched to any gene: 7. The germline gives CDR1 SNHLY, CDR2 FYNNEI.

This clone appeared once. CDR3 bases: TGTGCCAGCAGCATACTATCGGGACTAGCGAGCGAGCAGTACTTC. Translation: CASSILSGLASEQYF. The chain is built from TRBV7-6 and TRBJ2-7, with 10 bases aligning to TRBD2. The V gene's germline CDR1 is SGHVS and CDR2 FNYEAQ. CDR3 length: 15 residues. The trim removed 5 bases at V and 6 bases at J, leaving 10 bases unmatched.

The chain employs TRBV7-8 and TRBJ2-7; 7 bases fit TRBD2. Trimming took 2 bases from V and 6 from J; bases not matched to a gene: 10. This CDR3 has 15 residues. Per the germline V gene, CDR1 is SGHVS and CDR2 is FQNEAQ. The CDR3 DNA reads TGTGCCAGCAGCTTAATGCGCGGGAGCTACCGCGAGCAGTACTTC. It codes for CASSLMRGSYREQYF.